This TCR beta chain was sequenced in a study of blood T cell repertoires in COVID-19. Study background: Samples came from the United States, Italy and Spain, spanning acute and convalescent COVID-19. Sources were T cells, B-cell-depleted T cells, or PBMCs; the material itself was cDNA or gDNA.

Germline CDR1 is LGHDT and CDR2 is YNNKEL (reference sequence). The CDR3 runs 13 residues. Trimming cost V 1 base and J 10 bases, with 11 bases left between them. Seattle's cohort entered during active infection and was followed longitudinally. In the source study's methods: Scientists estimated how many nucleated cells there were by amplifying reference gene primers. Method: immunoSEQ multiplex PCR; TCRdb's copy keeps in-frame clones and lacks some. V, J and clone size derive from that table, while D and trimming were established from the DNA sequence. The data show about 73,000 clones, roughly four fifths seen once.

The source is a man in his sixties or seventies with COVID-19, enrolled during active disease. Sequenced: peripheral blood. This chain connects TRBV3-1 (or the pseudogene TRBV3-2) to TRBJ2-1; D remains ambiguous. The CDR3 reads CASSQGDLREQFF. The CDR3 nucleotides are TGTGCCAGCAGCCAAGGAGATCTACGCGAGCAGTTCTTC.